Listed here are 24 T cell receptor beta chains from one sample, sequenced in a study of human T cells and chemical hapten exposure. Time point defined: patch test 1, 2 weeks after DPC sensitization. Stated treatment: therapeutic diphenylcyclopropenone sensitization with weekly scalp DPC. A single record per CDR3 protein comes from TCRdb applying MiXCR to the RACE reads. The table shows about 380,000 distinct CDR3 sequences, with 4.8% occurring only once. This specimen was whole blood, taken in connection with sensitization to the hapten diphenylcyclopropenone (DPC). These receptors were obtained from a woman in her fifties or sixties with alopecia areata. Some clones in this sample may be carry-over from other donors' samples.

The sample holds one count of this clonotype. This sequence may be a read error, since a much larger clone differs from it by one base. V gene TRBV29-1 combines with J gene TRBJ1-3; TRBD1 agrees at 7 bases. The CDR3 has 13 residues. CDR1 is SQVTM, CDR2 ANQGSEA, per germline. CDR3 amino acids: CSVDSGGGNTIFF. CDR3 nucleotide sequence: TGCAGCGTTGATTCAGGGGGTGGAAACACCATATTTTTT.

The DNA for the CDR3 is TGTGCCAGCAGTCTAGCTTATGACTATAACTACGAGCAGTACTTC. As protein: CASSLAYDYNYEQYF. The chain uses TRBV6-5 and TRBJ2-7, with D perhaps TRBD2 (5 bases). V lost 5 bases and J lost 3, with 17 bases in between. Germline values: CDR1 MNHEY, CDR2 SVGAGI. This CDR3 has 15 residues.

This chain connects TRBV7-2 to TRBJ1-5; 8 nucleotides agree with TRBD1. After removal of 5 bases from V and 8 bases from J, the junction contained 5 bases not matched to a gene. Germline loops: CDR1 SGHTA, CDR2 FQGNSA. The CDR3 extends over 13 amino acids. CDR3 DNA sequence: TGTGCCAGCAGCAGGGACAGGAGAGAGCCCCAGCATTTT. Its protein product is CASSRDRREPQHF.

This clonotype occurred many times. The chain joins TRBV10-3 to TRBJ2-3; D might be TRBD1 (5 bases). In germline, CDR1 is ENHRY, CDR2 SYGVKD. The CDR3 is 14 amino acids. Deletions cut 6 bases from V and 0 bases from J, with 10 bases between. The CDR3 sequence is CAIRTTVSTDTQYF. The CDR3 nucleotides read TGTGCCATCAGGACGACAGTCAGCACAGATACGCAGTATTTT.

This clonotype was counted between two and nine times. V gene TRBV7-9 combines with J gene TRBJ1-6; no definite D call. The ends were cut back, 1 base at V and 7 bases at J, with 14 bases in the middle. Germline CDR1 is SEHNR and CDR2 is FQNEAQ (reference sequence). The CDR3 runs to 16 residues. The DNA of the CDR3 is TGTGCCAGCAGCTTAGGTCCGGGTTTGGGGAATTCACCCCTCCACTTT. Translated, it gives CASSLGPGLGNSPLHF.

The sample holds many counts of this clonotype. The chain employs TRBV28 and TRBJ2-3, with TRBD2 identical over 7 bases. The length of the CDR3 is 16 residues. V lost 5 bases, J lost 6 bases, and 14 bases stayed unmatched. CDR1 and CDR2 (germline): MDHEN, SYDVKM. In DNA, the CDR3 is TGTGCCAGCAGTCCGGGACTTACCACTAGCGTTGATACGCAGTATTTT. Amino acids: CASSPGLTTSVDTQYF.

At least ten counts were recorded for this clonotype. The genes are TRBV2 and TRBJ1-5; no definite D call. V shed 2 bases and J shed 0 bases, with 8 bases lying between them. The CDR3 contains 15 residues. Germline CDR1 reads SNHLY; CDR2 reads FYNNEI. CDR3: CASSESGFSNQPQHF. The CDR3 nucleotides are TGTGCCAGCAGTGAATCTGGTTTTAGCAATCAGCCCCAGCATTTT. Using reference TRBV2 and TRBJ1-5 for the parts outside the CDR3, the full variable domain is EPEVTQTPSHQVTQMGQEVILRCVPISNHLYFYWYRQILGQKVEFLVSFYNNEISEKSEIFDDQFSVERPDGSNFTLKIRSTKLEDSAMYFCASSESGFSNQPQHFGDGTRLSIL.

The table lists this clonotype with many counts. The chain recombines TRBV20-1 with TRBJ2-3; TRBD2 aligns across 12 bases. The CDR3 is 15 amino acids. V shed 1 base, J shed 5 bases, and the junction held 4 bases outside the gene matches. Germline loops: CDR1 DFQATT, CDR2 SNEGSKA (reference sequence). This CDR3 is CSARVPSGGVDTQYF. CDR3 sequence (DNA): TGCAGTGCTAGAGTCCCTAGCGGGGGGGTAGATACGCAGTATTTT.

This clonotype was picked up a small number of times. The J gene is TRBJ1-6, the V gene TRBV4-1; D is perhaps TRBD1 (5 bases). V gave up 1 base and J gave up 8 bases, with 12 bases separating them. The CDR3 runs to 15 residues. The germline V gene encodes CDR1 MGHRA and CDR2 YSYEKL. The CDR3 region has the DNA TGCGCCAGCAGCCAAGTTGAGGGGAGCTATTCACCCCTCCACTTT. Its protein product is CASSQVEGSYSPLHF.

This clonotype came up many times. The chain carries TRBV16 and TRBJ1-4, with D possibly matching TRBD1 (6 bases). The CDR3 has 14 amino acids. Germline V CDR1 and CDR2: KGHSY, FQNENV. V was pared by 2 bases and J by 8 bases, with 12 bases between. CDR3 in amino acids: CASSQTGQQEKLFF. The DNA for the CDR3 is TGTGCCAGCAGCCAAACAGGACAGCAAGAAAAACTGTTTTTT. The full variable domain, its missing parts supplied by reference TRBV16 and TRBJ1-4, is GEEVAQTPKHLVRGEGQKAKLYCAPIKGHSYVFWYQQVLKNEFKFLISFQNENVFDETGMPKERFSAKCLPNSPCSLEIQATKLEDSAVYFCASSQTGQQEKLFFGSGTQLSVL.

This clonotype was seen only a few times. The rearrangement links TRBV7-3 to TRBJ1-3; no firm D call. Trimming left V 3 bases short and J 2 bases short, with 8 bases between. This CDR3 spans 14 amino acids. Germline lookup yields CDR1 SGHTA and CDR2 FQGTGA. As DNA, the CDR3 is TGTGCCAGCAGCTTCGACTCCCCTGGAAACACCATATATTTT. Translating it yields CASSFDSPGNTIYF.

This clonotype was seen at least ten times. V is TRBV20-1 and J is TRBJ1-1; possible D gene TRBD1, 5 bases. Trimming stripped 3 bases from V and 4 bases from J, with 15 bases between. This CDR3 contains 14 residues. CDR1 and CDR2 from the germline V gene are DFQATT and SNEGSKA (reference sequence). CDR3 sequence reads: CSASRWGGTTEAFF. The CDR3 nucleotides are TGCAGTGCTAGCCGGTGGGGCGGGACCACTGAAGCTTTCTTT.

This clonotype was seen repeatedly, ten times or more. The chain couples TRBV5-1 to TRBJ2-1; 11 bases line up with TRBD2. Germline values: CDR1 SGHRS, CDR2 YFSETQ. This CDR3 region has 17 residues. The V and J ends lost 2 bases and 0 bases, in that order; junction bases with no gene match: 4. The CDR3 sequence: CASSLLGLAGSYNEQFF. Written as DNA, the CDR3 is TGCGCCAGCAGCTTACTCGGACTAGCGGGCTCCTACAATGAGCAGTTCTTC.

The chain is built from TRBV20-1 and TRBJ2-3; 7 nucleotides match TRBD2. Germline V CDR1 and CDR2: DFQATT, SNEGSKA (reference sequence). Trimming at V came to 5 bases and at J to 1 base, leaving 9 bases not matched to a gene. CDR3 length: 15 residues. The CDR3 region is CSAGGEGAGTDTQYF. Written as DNA, the CDR3 is TGCAGTGCTGGGGGGGAAGGAGCAGGCACAGATACGCAGTATTTT.

This clonotype was counted a few times. This chain uses TRBV28 with TRBJ1-1; D uncertain. Germline V gives CDR1 MDHEN, CDR2 SYDVKM. Trimming shortened V by 11 bases and J by 7 bases, and 20 bases separated the two germline ends. This CDR3 region has 13 residues. CDR3 nucleotides: TGTGCCGGCTCTCCGGTCGGGGTCAGTGAAGCTTTCTTT. Translation gives CAGSPVGVSEAFF. The whole variable domain, remainder taken from reference TRBV28 and TRBJ1-1, is DVKVTQSSRYLVKRTGEKVFLECVQDMDHENMFWYRQDPGLGLRLIYFSYDVKMKEKGDIPEGYSVSREKKERFSLILESASTNQTSMYLCAGSPVGVSEAFFGQGTRLTVV.

This chain connects TRBV3-1 to TRBJ2-3; D is undetermined. The germline gives CDR1 LGHDT, CDR2 YNNKEL (reference sequence). The CDR3 totals 13 residues. The germline V and J ends were trimmed by 1 base and 6 bases, with 8 bases remaining between them. CDR3 in amino acids: CASSQGYEDTQYF. DNA for the CDR3: TGTGCCAGCAGCCAAGGGTATGAGGATACGCAGTATTTT.

This clonotype was seen only a few times. The V gene is TRBV7-9, the J gene TRBJ2-4; D gene uncertain. Trimming stripped 2 bases from V and 0 bases from J, with 11 bases between. The CDR3 has 16 amino acids. In germline, CDR1 is SEHNR, CDR2 FQNEAQ (reference sequence). The CDR3 loop is CASSLIDRLAKNIQYF. The DNA for the CDR3 is TGTGCCAGCAGCTTAATAGATAGACTAGCCAAAAACATTCAGTACTTC.

Many counts were recorded for this clonotype. The chain carries TRBV6-1 and TRBJ2-3; 7 bases match TRBD2. After removal of 0 bases from V and 3 bases from J, the junction contained 9 bases not matched to a gene. There are 17 residues in the CDR3. Germline values: CDR1 MNHNS, CDR2 SASEGT. CDR3 in amino acids: CASSEARAGEGTDTQYF. The CDR3 nucleotides read TGTGCCAGCAGTGAAGCGAGGGCGGGAGAAGGGACAGATACGCAGTATTTT.

This clonotype has a count of ten or more. The J gene is TRBJ2-3, the V gene TRBV6-5, with 7 bases aligning to TRBD1. With V trimmed by 4 bases and J by 6 bases, 10 bases remained unmatched. The CDR3 is 15 residues long. Looked up from germline, CDR1 is MNHEY and CDR2 is SVGAGI. In DNA, the CDR3 is TGTGCCAGCAGTTTCGGGACAGAGCAAAAGGATACGCAGTATTTT. Protein sequence: CASSFGTEQKDTQYF.

V gene TRBV6-1 combines with J gene TRBJ2-6; the D is unclear. The CDR3 is 14 amino acids. The V gene lost 8 bases and the J gene lost 1 base, with 9 bases spanning the gap. CDR1 MNHNS and CDR2 SASEGT come from the germline V gene. The chain's CDR3 is CASGSKSGANVLTF. The DNA of the CDR3 is TGTGCCAGCGGGTCGAAGTCTGGGGCCAACGTCCTGACTTTC.

Turning to this clonotype: A much larger clone lies a single base off, so this may be a read error. The V gene is TRBV5-1, the J gene TRBJ2-3; TRBD2 might be the D (7 bases). CDR3 length equals 18 residues. Germline assignment: CDR1 SGHRS and CDR2 YFSETQ. The CDR3 protein is CASSEGLGGGHSTDTHYF. CDR3 in DNA: TGCGCCAGCAGCGAGGGGCTAGGCGGGGGCCATTCCACAGATACGCATTATTTT.

Many counts were recorded for this clonotype. This chain connects TRBV2 to TRBJ1-1; no clear D gene. The CDR3 runs to 13 residues. The germline V gene has CDR1 SNHLY and CDR2 FYNNEI. V shed 5 bases and J shed 3 bases, with 10 bases lying between them. DNA for the CDR3: TGTGCCAGCAGTAGAAGGGTGGACACTGAAGCTTTCTTT. It specifies CASSRRVDTEAFF.

This clonotype was seen many times. The chain uses TRBV14 and TRBJ2-7, with D perhaps matching TRBD1 (6 bases). This CDR3 is 14 amino acids long. Germline-derived CDR1 and CDR2 are SGHDN and FVKESK. Trimming pared 1 base from V and 3 bases from J, leaving 10 bases between. CDR3 coding DNA: TGTGCCAGCAGCCAAGGTCCAGGGGTCTACGAGCAGTACTTC. Translated: CASSQGPGVYEQYF.

This clonotype showed up just a few times. The chain links TRBV4-2 to TRBJ1-2; D is possibly TRBD1 (5 bases). Germline CDR1 is LGHNA and CDR2 is YNFKEQ. Trimming cost V 3 bases and J 4 bases, with 12 bases left between them. The CDR3 extends over 14 amino acids. CDR3 region: CASSHAREGYGYTF. The CDR3 DNA reads TGTGCCAGCAGCCACGCCAGGGAGGGCTATGGCTACACCTTC.